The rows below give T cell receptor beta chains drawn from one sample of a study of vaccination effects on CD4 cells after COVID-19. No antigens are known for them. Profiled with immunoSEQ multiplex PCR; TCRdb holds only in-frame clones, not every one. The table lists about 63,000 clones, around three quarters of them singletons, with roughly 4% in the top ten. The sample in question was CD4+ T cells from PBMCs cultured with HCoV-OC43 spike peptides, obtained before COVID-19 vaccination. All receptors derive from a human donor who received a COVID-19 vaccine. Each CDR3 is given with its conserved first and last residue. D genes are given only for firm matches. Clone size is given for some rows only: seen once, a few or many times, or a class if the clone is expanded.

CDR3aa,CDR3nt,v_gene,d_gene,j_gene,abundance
CASRRQGLNEKLFF,TGCGCCAGCCGACGACAGGGCCTTAATGAAAAACTGTTTTTT,TRBV4-1,TRBD1,TRBJ1-4,-
CASRTTGRESPLHF,TGTGCCAGCAGGACGACAGGGAGGGAGTCACCCCTCCACTTT,TRBV6-6,TRBD1,TRBJ1-6,few
CASSFSYQETQYF,TGTGCCAGCAGCTTCTCCTACCAAGAGACCCAGTACTTC,TRBV5-4,-,TRBJ2-5,few
CASSIGPAPQHF,TGTGCCAGTAGTATCGGCCCTGCACCCCAGCATTTT,TRBV19,-,TRBJ1-5,once
CASSQDIDYGYTF,TGTGCCAGCAGCCAAGATATAGACTATGGCTACACCTTC,TRBV4-2,-,TRBJ1-2,-
CATSDNRGGGIQYF,TGTGCCACCAGTGATAACAGGGGTGGTGGTATTCAGTACTTC,TRBV24-1,TRBD1,TRBJ2-4,-
CASSLVTVNTGELFF,TGCGCCAGCAGCTTGGTCACGGTAAACACCGGGGAGCTGTTTTTT,TRBV5-1,-,TRBJ2-2,once
CASSAPSGGARPGELFF,TGTGCCAGTAGTGCACCTAGCGGGGGGGCTAGACCCGGGGAGCTGTTTTTT,TRBV19,TRBD2,TRBJ2-2,once
CASSPLGAPGDTQYF,TGTGCCAGCAGTCCCCTAGGGGCCCCGGGAGATACGCAGTATTTT,TRBV6-5,-,TRBJ2-3,-
CASNPGAGREETQYF,TGCGCCAGCAATCCGGGGGCAGGACGTGAAGAGACCCAGTACTTC,TRBV5-1,-,TRBJ2-5,-
CASSEMGQGKETQYF,TGTGCCAGCAGTGAAATGGGACAGGGGAAAGAGACCCAGTACTTC,TRBV6-1,TRBD1,TRBJ2-5,-
CRPTGDYGYTF,TGCAGACCCACAGGGGACTATGGCTACACCTTC,TRBV20-1,TRBD1,TRBJ1-2,-
CASSGGQPSTDTQYF,TGCGCCAGCAGCGGGGGACAGCCTAGCACAGATACGCAGTATTTT,TRBV5-1,TRBD1,TRBJ2-3,-
CSATEETQYF,TGCAGTGCTACTGAAGAGACCCAGTACTTC,TRBV20-1,-,TRBJ2-5,-
CASSLTPGQPYNEQFF,TGCGCCAGCAGCCTAACACCGGGACAGCCTTACAATGAGCAGTTCTTC,TRBV5-1,TRBD1,TRBJ2-1,-
CSARGTGAKETQYF,TGCAGCGCGAGGGGGACAGGTGCCAAAGAGACCCAGTACTTC,TRBV29-1,TRBD1,TRBJ2-5,-
CATSGARGVGETQYF,TGTGCCACCAGCGGAGCCCGGGGTGTAGGAGAGACCCAGTACTTC,TRBV15,-,TRBJ2-5,-
CASSPRGGVGNTIYF,TGTGCCAGCAGCCCTCGGGGAGGTGTGGGAAACACCATATATTTT,TRBV7-9,-,TRBJ1-3,once
CASRNPTGTGYGYTF,TGTGCCAGCAGAAATCCGACAGGGACTGGGTATGGCTACACCTTC,TRBV6-5,TRBD1,TRBJ1-2,-
CASSPGRRRNEQFF,TGTGCCAGCTCACCAGGGCGGAGGAGAAATGAGCAGTTCTTC,TRBV18,-,TRBJ2-1,-
CASSFAGGDTQYF,TGTGCCAGCAGCTTTGCGGGGGGCGATACGCAGTATTTT,TRBV7-3,TRBD2,TRBJ2-3,-
CASSGQGAAWEKLFF,TGTGCCAGTAGCGGACAGGGGGCTGCTTGGGAAAAACTGTTTTTT,TRBV19,TRBD1,TRBJ1-4,-
CASSQDFNTEAFF,TGTGCCAGCAGCCAAGATTTTAACACTGAAGCTTTCTTT,TRBV14,-,TRBJ1-1,few
CASSSQGKWADTQYF,TGTGCCAGCAGCTCTCAGGGGAAGTGGGCAGATACGCAGTATTTT,TRBV7-8,-,TRBJ2-3,few
CASSQQLNTGELFF,TGCGCCAGCAGCCAACAGCTGAACACCGGGGAGCTGTTTTTT,TRBV4-3,-,TRBJ2-2,-
CASSPPQWTEAFF,TGTGCCAGCAGCCCCCCCCAGTGGACTGAAGCTTTCTTT,TRBV3-1/TRBV3-2,-,TRBJ1-1,once
CASSEYSPGHEKLFF,TGTGCCAGCAGTGAATATTCCCCGGGTCACGAAAAACTGTTTTTT,TRBV25-1,-,TRBJ1-4,-
CATSALGQPQETQYF,TGTGCCACCAGTGCCCTGGGACAGCCCCAAGAGACCCAGTACTTC,TRBV24-1,TRBD1,TRBJ2-5,-
CASRVLGSSYNEQFF,TGTGCCAGCAGAGTTCTAGGAAGCTCCTACAATGAGCAGTTCTTC,TRBV7-2,-,TRBJ2-1,few
CASSQDLGQTNSPLHF,TGCGCCAGCAGCCAAGACCTAGGACAGACTAATTCACCCCTCCACTTT,TRBV4-1,-,TRBJ1-6,-